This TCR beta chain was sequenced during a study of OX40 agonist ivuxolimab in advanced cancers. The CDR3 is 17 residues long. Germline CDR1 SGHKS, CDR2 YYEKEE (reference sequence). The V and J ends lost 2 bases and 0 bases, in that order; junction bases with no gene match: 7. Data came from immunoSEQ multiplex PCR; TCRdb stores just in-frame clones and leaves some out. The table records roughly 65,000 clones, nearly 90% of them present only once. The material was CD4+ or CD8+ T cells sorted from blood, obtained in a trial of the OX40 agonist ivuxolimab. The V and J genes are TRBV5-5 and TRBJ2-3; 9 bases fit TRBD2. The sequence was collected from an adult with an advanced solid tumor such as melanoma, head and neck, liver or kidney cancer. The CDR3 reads CASSFVGLAGSTDTQYF. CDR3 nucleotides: TGTGCCAGCAGCTTCGTCGGGCTAGCGGGAAGCACAGATACGCAGTATTTT.